These 10 T cell receptor beta chains were sequenced from one sample in a study of T cell clones after liver transplantation. Sequenced by immunoSEQ multiplex PCR; TCRdb stores in-frame clones only, minus some. Found here are more than 65,000 clones, about 88% of them singletons; the top ten hold less than 3.5%. The sample here was CD4+ T cells from blood, taken before liver transplant. These receptors were obtained from a human donor who received a liver transplant.

The chain couples TRBV7-8 to TRBJ2-3; maybe TRBD2 (6 bases). CDR1 and CDR2 from the germline V gene are SGHVS and FQNEAQ. V was pared by 6 bases and J by 0 bases, with 10 bases between. The CDR3 is 14 residues long. The CDR3 is CASSSEGSTDTQYF. The CDR3 region has the DNA TGTGCCAGCAGTTCGGAGGGAAGCACAGATACGCAGTATTTT.

V usage is TRBV27 and J usage is TRBJ2-1; TRBD1 matches at 8 bases. CDR3 length: 16 amino acids. Trimming at V came to 5 bases and at J to 8 bases, leaving 14 bases not matched to a gene. Germline lookup yields CDR1 MNHEY and CDR2 SMNVEV (reference sequence). DNA of the CDR3: TGTGCCAGCAGTCTTCGGACAGGGCGGTTTCCCGATGAGCAGTTCTTC. Amino acid sequence: CASSLRTGRFPDEQFF.

The rearrangement uses TRBV19 and TRBJ2-5; TRBD2 agrees at 9 bases. The V gene end was trimmed by 0 bases and the J gene end by 1 base; junction bases not matched to a gene: 3. The CDR3 loop spans 16 amino acids. Germline-derived CDR1 and CDR2 are LNHDA and SQIVND (reference sequence). The DNA of the CDR3 is TGTGCCAGTAGTATAGATAGCGGGAGACCCCAAGAGACCCAGTACTTC. As protein: CASSIDSGRPQETQYF. Variable domain in full (rest from reference TRBV19 and TRBJ2-5): DGGITQSPKYLFRKEGQNVTLSCEQNLNHDAMYWYRQDPGQGLRLIYYSQIVNDFQKGDIAEGYSVSREKKESFPLTVTSAQKNPTAFYLCASSIDSGRPQETQYFGPGTRLLVL.

This clone was detected once. V usage is TRBV11-3 and J usage is TRBJ2-5; perhaps TRBD2 as D (6 bases). The CDR3 consists of 13 residues. Looked up from germline, CDR1 is SGHNT and CDR2 is YENEEA. The V gene lost 6 bases and the J gene lost 4 bases, with 12 bases spanning the gap. The CDR3 DNA is TGTGCCAGCAGGCTGGCGGGAAGAGAGACCCAGTACTTC. Its protein product is CASRLAGRETQYF.

V usage is TRBV6-1 and J usage is TRBJ1-4; tentatively, D is TRBD1 (6 bases). V dropped 3 bases and J dropped 10 bases, with 15 bases sitting between them. Germline lookup yields CDR1 MNHNS and CDR2 SASEGT. The CDR3 totals 14 residues. CDR3 sequence: CASSDTGGEGKLFF. The CDR3 DNA follows: TGTGCCAGCAGTGATACCGGGGGCGAGGGAAAACTGTTTTTT.

The chain recombines TRBV14 with TRBJ1-2; D is unresolved. CDR1 is SGHDN, CDR2 FVKESK, per germline. The CDR3 is 15 residues long. Trimming removed 1 base from V and 1 base from J, with 10 bases in between. In DNA, the CDR3 is TGTGCCAGCAGCCAAGGCATCCGGATTAACTATGGCTACACCTTC. Protein sequence: CASSQGIRINYGYTF.

The rearrangement links TRBV9 to TRBJ1-3; D not certain. The V end lost 0 bases, the J end lost 2 bases, and 15 bases lay between the germline ends. Germline V gene data show CDR1 as SGDLS and CDR2 as YYNGEE. The CDR3 contains 17 residues. The CDR3 loop reads CASSVGSHRLPGNTIYF. DNA of the CDR3: TGTGCCAGCAGCGTAGGATCCCACCGGCTCCCTGGAAACACCATATATTTT. Combining the CDR3 with reference TRBV9 and TRBJ1-3 gives the whole variable domain DSGVTQTPKHLITATGQRVTLRCSPRSGDLSVYWYQQSLDQGLQFLIQYYNGEERAKGNILERFSAQQFPDLHSELNLSSLELGDSALYFCASSVGSHRLPGNTIYFGEGSWLTVV.

The chain joins TRBV6-5 to TRBJ1-2; TRBD1 is a possible D gene (5 bases). This CDR3 spans 15 amino acids. Germline values: CDR1 MNHEY, CDR2 SVGAGI. V was trimmed by 0 bases and J by 4 bases, leaving 12 bases between them. The CDR3 DNA is TGTGCCAGCAGTTACTCGGAACTGGGACTCTATGGCTACACCTTC. Residues: CASSYSELGLYGYTF.

The rearrangement joins TRBV7-6 to TRBJ2-2; the match to TRBD2 covers 7 bases. This CDR3 comprises 16 residues. Looked up from germline, CDR1 is SGHVS and CDR2 is FNYEAQ. Losses at the gene ends were 6 bases for V and 7 bases for J; bases not matched to a gene: 14. CDR3 sequence reads: CASRSVGGRRSGELFF. DNA for the CDR3: TGTGCCAGCAGGTCGGTGGGCGGGAGAAGGAGCGGGGAGCTGTTTTTT.

The chain uses TRBV29-1 and TRBJ1-2; TRBD1 aligns across 9 bases. This CDR3 contains 13 residues. Germline V lookup: CDR1 SQVTM, CDR2 ANQGSEA. V was pared by 1 base and J by 9 bases, with 6 bases of the junction left unmatched. The CDR3 DNA reads as TGCAGCGTTGAAGGCCCCGGACAGGGGAGCTACACCTTC. Its protein product is CSVEGPGQGSYTF.